This T cell receptor beta chain was profiled in a study of T cell responses to AZD1222 COVID-19 vaccine. The data were produced by immunoSEQ multiplex PCR, yet TCRdb's version contains in-frame clones alone and is incomplete. Of 120,000 to 150,000 clones listed, about 91% were seen once; the top ten hold 3% to 4%. The CDR3 extends over 17 amino acids. Looked up from germline, CDR1 is KGHDR and CDR2 is SFDVKD. V lost 4 bases and J lost 0, with 15 bases in between. The sample consisted of peripheral blood, taken on day 0 of MenACWY control vaccination. The source of this sequence is an adult in good health. The V and J genes are TRBV24-1 and TRBJ2-1; D might be TRBD2 (6 bases). The CDR3 is CATSDSEAGSSYNEQFF. The CDR3 DNA reads TGTGCCACCAGTGACTCGGAAGCGGGTAGCTCCTACAATGAGCAGTTCTTC.